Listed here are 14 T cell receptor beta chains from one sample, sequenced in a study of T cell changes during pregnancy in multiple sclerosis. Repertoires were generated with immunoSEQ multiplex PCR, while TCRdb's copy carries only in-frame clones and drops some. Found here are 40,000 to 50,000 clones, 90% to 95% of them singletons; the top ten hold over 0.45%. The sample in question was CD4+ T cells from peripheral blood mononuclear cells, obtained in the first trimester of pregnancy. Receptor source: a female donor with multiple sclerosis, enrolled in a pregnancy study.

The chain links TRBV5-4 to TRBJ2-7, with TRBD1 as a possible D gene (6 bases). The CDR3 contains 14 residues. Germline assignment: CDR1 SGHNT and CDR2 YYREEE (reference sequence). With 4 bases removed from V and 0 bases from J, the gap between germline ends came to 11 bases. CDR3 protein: CASSRGQGSYEQYF. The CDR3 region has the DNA TGTGCCAGCAGCCGGGGACAAGGCTCCTACGAGCAGTACTTC.

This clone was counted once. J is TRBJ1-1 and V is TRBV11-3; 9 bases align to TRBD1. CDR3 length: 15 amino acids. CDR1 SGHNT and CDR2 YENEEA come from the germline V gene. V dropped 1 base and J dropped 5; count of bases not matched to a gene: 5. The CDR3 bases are TGTGCCAGCAGCTTAGGCGGGACAGGGAGGACTGAAGCTTTCTTT. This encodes CASSLGGTGRTEAFF. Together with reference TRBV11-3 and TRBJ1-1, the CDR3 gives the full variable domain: EAGVVQSPRYKIIEKKQPVAFWCNPISGHNTLYWYLQNLGQGPELLIRYENEEAVDDSQLPKDRFSAERLKGVDSTLKIQPAELGDSAVYLCASSLGGTGRTEAFFGQGTRLTVV.

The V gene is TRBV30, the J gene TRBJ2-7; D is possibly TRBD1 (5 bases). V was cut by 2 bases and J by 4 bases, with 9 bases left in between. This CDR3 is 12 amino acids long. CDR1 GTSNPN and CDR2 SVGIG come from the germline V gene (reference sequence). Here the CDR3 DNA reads TGTGCCTGGAGTTTAGGGGTTTACGAGCAGTACTTC. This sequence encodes CAWSLGVYEQYF. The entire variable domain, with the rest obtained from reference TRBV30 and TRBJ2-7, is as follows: SQTIHQWPATLVQPVGSPLSLECTVEGTSNPNLYWYRQAAGRGLQLLFYSVGIGQISSEVPQNLSASRPQDRQFILSSKKLLLSDSGFYLCAWSLGVYEQYFGPGTRLTVT.

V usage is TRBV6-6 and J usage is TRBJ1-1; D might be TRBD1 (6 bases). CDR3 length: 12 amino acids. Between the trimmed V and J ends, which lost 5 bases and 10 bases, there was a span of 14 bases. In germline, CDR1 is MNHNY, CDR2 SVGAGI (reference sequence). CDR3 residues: CASSPNQGRAFF. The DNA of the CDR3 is TGTGCCAGCAGTCCCAATCAGGGGCGAGCTTTCTTT.

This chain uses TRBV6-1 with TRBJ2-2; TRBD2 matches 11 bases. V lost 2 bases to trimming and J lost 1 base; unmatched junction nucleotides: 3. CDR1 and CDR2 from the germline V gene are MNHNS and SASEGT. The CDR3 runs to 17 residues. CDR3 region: CASSERSGGVNTGELFF. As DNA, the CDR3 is TGTGCCAGCAGTGAACGTAGCGGGGGGGTGAACACCGGGGAGCTGTTTTTT.

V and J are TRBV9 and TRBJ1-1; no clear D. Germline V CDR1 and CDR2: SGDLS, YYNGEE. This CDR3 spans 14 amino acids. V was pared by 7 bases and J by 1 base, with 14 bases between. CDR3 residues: CASAYREGNTEAFF. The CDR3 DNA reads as TGTGCCAGCGCATACCGGGAGGGGAACACTGAAGCTTTCTTT.

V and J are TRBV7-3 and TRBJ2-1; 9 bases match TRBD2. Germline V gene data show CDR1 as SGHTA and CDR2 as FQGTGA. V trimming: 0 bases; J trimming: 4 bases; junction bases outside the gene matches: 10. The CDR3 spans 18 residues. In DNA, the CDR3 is TGTGCCAGCAGCTTAACGGCGAGCGGGGGGCCCACTTACAATGAGCAGTTCTTC. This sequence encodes CASSLTASGGPTYNEQFF.

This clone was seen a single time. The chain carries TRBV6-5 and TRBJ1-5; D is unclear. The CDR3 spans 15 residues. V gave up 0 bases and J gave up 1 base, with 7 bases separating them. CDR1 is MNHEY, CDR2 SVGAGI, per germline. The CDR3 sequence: CASSYSITSNQPQHF. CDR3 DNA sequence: TGTGCCAGCAGTTACTCCATCACAAGCAATCAGCCCCAGCATTTT.

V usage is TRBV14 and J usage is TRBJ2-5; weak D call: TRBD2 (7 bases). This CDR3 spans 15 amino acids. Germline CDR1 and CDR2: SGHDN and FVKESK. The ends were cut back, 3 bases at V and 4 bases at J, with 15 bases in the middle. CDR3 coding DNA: TGTGCCAGCAGCCAGAGAGGGGGGGGCCCAGAGACCCAGTACTTC. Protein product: CASSQRGGGPETQYF.

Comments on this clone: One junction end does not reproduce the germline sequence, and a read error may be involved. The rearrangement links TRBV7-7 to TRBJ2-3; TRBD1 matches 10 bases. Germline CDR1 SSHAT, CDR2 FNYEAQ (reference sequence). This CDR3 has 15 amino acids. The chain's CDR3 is CASSLGTGEIDTQYF. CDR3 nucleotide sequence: TGTGCTAGCAGCCTAGGGACAGGGGAAATAGATACGCAGTATTTT.

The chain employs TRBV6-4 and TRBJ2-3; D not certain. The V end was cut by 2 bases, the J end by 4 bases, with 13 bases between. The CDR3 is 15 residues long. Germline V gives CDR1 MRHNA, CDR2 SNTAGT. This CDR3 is CASSDPLELPDTQYF. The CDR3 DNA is TGTGCCAGCAGTGACCCACTCGAGCTCCCAGATACGCAGTATTTT.

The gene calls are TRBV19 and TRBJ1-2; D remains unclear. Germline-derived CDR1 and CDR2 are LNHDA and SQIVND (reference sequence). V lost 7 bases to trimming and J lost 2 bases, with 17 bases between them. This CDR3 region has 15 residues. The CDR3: CASTLAGISNYGYTF. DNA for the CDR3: TGTGCCAGTACCCTGGCAGGTATATCGAACTATGGCTACACCTTC.

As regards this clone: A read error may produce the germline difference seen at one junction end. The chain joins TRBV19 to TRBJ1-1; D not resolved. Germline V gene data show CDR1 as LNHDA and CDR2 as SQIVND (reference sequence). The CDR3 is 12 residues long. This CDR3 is CASSRPGSLQNF. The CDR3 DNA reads TGTGCCAGTAGTAGACCCGGGTCCCTTCAGAACTTT. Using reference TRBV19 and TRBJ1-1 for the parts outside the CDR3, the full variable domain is DGGITQSPKYLFRKEGQNVTLSCEQNLNHDAMYWYRQDPGQGLRLIYYSQIVNDFQKGDIAEGYSVSREKKESFPLTVTSAQKNPTAFYLCASSRPGSLQNFGQGTRLTVV.

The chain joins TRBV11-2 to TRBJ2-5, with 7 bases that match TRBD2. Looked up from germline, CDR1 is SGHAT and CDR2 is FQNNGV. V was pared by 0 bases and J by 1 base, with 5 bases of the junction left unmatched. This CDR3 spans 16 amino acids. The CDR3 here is CASSLDPAGLQETQYF. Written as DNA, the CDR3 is TGTGCCAGCAGCTTAGATCCAGCGGGGCTCCAAGAGACCCAGTACTTC.